This section outlines one T cell receptor (beta chain) sequence together with its context. The sample belongs to a study of cytomegalovirus exposure and HLA in healthy donors. 13 Jbeta primers and 60 Vbeta primers were used for the PCR. Libraries were prepared by immunoSEQ multiplex PCR; TCRdb keeps only in-frame clonotypes and omits some of them. This table has approximately 100,000 clones, around 67% appearing once. CDR3 length equals 13 residues. Trimming left V 2 bases short and J 4 bases short, with 9 bases between. CDR1 is SGHNT, CDR2 YYREEE, per germline (reference sequence). Sequenced: PBMCs. The chain links TRBV5-4 to TRBJ2-5; D may be TRBD1 (6 bases). The receptor's source is a human donor in good health. CDR3 coding DNA: TGTGCCAGCAGCTTCACAGGGCTAGAGACCCAGTACTTC. This encodes CASSFTGLETQYF.